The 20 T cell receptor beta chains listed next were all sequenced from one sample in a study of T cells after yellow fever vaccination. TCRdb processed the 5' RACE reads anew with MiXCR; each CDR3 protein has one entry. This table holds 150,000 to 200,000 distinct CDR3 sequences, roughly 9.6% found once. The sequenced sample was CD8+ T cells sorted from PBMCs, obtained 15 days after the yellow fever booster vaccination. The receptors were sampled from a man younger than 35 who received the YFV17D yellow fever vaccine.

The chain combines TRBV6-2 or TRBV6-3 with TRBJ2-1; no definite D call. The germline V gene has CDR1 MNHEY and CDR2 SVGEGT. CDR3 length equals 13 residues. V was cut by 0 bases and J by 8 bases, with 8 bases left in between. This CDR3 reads CASSYSVSHEQFF. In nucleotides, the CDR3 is TGTGCCAGCAGTTACTCCGTGTCCCATGAGCAGTTCTTC.

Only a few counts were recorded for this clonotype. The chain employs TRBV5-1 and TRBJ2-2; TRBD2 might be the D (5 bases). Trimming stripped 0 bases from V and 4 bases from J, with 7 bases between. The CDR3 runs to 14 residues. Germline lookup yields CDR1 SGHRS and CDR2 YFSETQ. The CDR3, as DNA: TGCGCCAGCAGCTTGGCGGGGAGCACCGGGGAGCTGTTTTTT. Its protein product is CASSLAGSTGELFF. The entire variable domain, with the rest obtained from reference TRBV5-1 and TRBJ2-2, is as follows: KAGVTQTPRYLIKTRGQQVTLSCSPISGHRSVSWYQQTPGQGLQFLFEYFSETQRNKGNFPGRFSGRQFSNSRSEMNVSTLELGDSALYLCASSLAGSTGELFFGEGSRLTVL.

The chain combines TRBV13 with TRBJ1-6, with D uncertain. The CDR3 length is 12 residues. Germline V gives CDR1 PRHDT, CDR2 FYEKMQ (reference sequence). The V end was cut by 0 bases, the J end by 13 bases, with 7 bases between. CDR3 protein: CASSLGGPPLHF. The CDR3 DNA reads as TGTGCCAGCAGCTTAGGAGGTCCCCCCCTCCACTTT.

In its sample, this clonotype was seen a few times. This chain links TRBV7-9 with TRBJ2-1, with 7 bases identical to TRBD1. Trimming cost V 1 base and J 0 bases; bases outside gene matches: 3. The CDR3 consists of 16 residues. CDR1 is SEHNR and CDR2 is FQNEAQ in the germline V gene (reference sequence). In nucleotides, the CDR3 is TGTGCCAGCAGCTTAGAGGGACAGAGCTCCTACAATGAGCAGTTCTTC. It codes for CASSLEGQSSYNEQFF.

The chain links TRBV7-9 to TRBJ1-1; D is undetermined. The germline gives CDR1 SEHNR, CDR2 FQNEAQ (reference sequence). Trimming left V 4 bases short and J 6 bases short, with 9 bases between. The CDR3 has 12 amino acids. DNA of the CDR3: TGTGCCAGCAGCTCCCAGGTATCTGAAGCTTTCTTT. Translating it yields CASSSQVSEAFF. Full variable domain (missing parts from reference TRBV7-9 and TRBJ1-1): DTGVSQNPRHKITKRGQNVTFRCDPISEHNRLYWYRQTLGQGPEFLTYFQNEAQLEKSRLLSDRFSAERPKGSFSTLEIQRTEQGDSAMYLCASSSQVSEAFFGQGTRLTVV.

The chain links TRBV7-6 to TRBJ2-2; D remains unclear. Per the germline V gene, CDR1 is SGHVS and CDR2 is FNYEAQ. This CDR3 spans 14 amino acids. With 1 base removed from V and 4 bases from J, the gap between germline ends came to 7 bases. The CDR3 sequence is CASSLVWGTGELFF. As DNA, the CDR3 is TGTGCCAGCAGCTTAGTCTGGGGCACCGGGGAGCTGTTTTTT. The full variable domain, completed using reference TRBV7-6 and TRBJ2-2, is GAGVSQSPRYKVTKRGQDVALRCDPISGHVSLYWYRQALGQGPEFLTYFNYEAQQDKSGLPNDRFSAERPEGSISTLTIQRTEQRDSAMYRCASSLVWGTGELFFGEGSRLTVL.

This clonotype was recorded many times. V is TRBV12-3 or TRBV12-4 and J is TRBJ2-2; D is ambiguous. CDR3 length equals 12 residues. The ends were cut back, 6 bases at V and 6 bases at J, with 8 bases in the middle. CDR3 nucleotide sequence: TGTGCCAGCAGCCCCACGGCCGGGGAGCTGTTTTTT. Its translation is CASSPTAGELFF.

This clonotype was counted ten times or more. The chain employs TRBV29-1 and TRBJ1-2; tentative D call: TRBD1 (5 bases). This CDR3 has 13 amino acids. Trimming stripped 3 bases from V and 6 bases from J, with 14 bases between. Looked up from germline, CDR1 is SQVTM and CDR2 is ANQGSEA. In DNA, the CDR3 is TGCAGCGTTGACCCCCTGGGGCCGGATGGCTACACCTTC. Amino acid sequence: CSVDPLGPDGYTF.

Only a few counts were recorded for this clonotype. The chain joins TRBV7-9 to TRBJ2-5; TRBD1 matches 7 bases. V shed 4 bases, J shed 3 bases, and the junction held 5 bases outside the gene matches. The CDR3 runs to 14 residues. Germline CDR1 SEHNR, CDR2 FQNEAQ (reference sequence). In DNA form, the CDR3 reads TGTGCCAGCAGCTGGGGACAGTTTAAAGAGACCCAGTACTTC. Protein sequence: CASSWGQFKETQYF. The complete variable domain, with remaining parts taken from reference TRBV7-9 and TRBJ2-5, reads DTGVSQNPRHKITKRGQNVTFRCDPISEHNRLYWYRQTLGQGPEFLTYFQNEAQLEKSRLLSDRFSAERPKGSFSTLEIQRTEQGDSAMYLCASSWGQFKETQYFGPGTRLLVL.

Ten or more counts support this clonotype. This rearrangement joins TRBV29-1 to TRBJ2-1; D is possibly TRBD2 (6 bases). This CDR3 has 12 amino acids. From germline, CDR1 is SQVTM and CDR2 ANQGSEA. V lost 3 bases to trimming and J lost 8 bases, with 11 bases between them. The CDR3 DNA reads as TGCAGCGTTGAGGAGAGGGACTATGAGCAGTTCTTC. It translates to CSVEERDYEQFF.

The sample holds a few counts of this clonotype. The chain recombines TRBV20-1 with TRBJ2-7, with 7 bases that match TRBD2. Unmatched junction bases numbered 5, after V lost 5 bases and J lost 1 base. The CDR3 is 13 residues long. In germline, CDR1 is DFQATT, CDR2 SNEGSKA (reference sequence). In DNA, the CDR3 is TGCAGTGCTCAAACTAGCGAGTCCTACGAGCAGTACGTC. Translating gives CSAQTSESYEQYV.

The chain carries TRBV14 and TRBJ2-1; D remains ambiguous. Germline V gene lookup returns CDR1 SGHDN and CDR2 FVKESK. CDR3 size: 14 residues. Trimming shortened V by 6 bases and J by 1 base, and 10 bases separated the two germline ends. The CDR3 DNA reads TGTGCCAGCAGTCTCCCAGTTTCCTACAATGAGCAGTTCTTC. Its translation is CASSLPVSYNEQFF.

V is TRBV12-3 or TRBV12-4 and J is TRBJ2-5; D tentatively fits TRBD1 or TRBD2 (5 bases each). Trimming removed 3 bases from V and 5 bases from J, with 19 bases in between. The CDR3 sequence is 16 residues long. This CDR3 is CASSLTGTGLGETQYF. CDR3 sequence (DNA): TGTGCCAGCAGTTTGACCGGGACGGGGCTAGGGGAGACCCAGTACTTC.

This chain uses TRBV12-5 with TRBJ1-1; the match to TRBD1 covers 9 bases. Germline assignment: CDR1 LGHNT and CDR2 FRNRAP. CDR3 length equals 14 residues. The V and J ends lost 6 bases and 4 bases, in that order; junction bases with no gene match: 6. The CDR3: CASGWTGEGTEAFF. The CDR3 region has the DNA TGTGCTAGTGGCTGGACAGGGGAGGGCACTGAAGCTTTCTTT.

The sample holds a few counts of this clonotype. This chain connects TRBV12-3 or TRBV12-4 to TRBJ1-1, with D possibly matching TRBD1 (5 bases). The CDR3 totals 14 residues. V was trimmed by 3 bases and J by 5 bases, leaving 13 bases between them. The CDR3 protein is CASSFTGWGTEAFF. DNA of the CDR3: TGTGCCAGCAGTTTTACAGGCTGGGGTACTGAAGCTTTCTTT.

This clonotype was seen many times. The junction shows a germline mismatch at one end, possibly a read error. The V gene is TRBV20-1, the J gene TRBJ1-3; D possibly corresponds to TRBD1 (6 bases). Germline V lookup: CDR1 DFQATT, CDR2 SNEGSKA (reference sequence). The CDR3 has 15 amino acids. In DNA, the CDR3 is TGCAGTGCCAGAGGGGACACTGACTCTGGAAACACCATATATTTT. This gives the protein CSARGDTDSGNTIYF.

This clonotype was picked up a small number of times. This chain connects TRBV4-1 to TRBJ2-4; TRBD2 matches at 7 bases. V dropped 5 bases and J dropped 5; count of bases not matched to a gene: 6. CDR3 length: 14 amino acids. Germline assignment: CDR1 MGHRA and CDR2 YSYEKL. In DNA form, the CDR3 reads TGCGCCAGCAGCGAAAGCGGGGCAGAAAACATTCAGTACTTC. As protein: CASSESGAENIQYF.

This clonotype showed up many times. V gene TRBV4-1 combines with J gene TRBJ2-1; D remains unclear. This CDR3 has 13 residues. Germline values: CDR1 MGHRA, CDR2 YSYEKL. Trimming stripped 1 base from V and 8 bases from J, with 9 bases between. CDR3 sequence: CASSQGFAHEQFF. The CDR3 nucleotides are TGCGCCAGCAGCCAAGGATTCGCACATGAGCAGTTCTTC.

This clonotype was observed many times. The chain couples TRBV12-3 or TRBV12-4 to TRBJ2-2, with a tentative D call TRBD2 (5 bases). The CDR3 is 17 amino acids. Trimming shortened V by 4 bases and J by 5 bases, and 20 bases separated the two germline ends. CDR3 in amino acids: CASSYFRTLGDTGELFF. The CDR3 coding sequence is TGTGCCAGCAGTTACTTCCGGACCCTCGGGGATACCGGGGAGCTGTTTTTT.

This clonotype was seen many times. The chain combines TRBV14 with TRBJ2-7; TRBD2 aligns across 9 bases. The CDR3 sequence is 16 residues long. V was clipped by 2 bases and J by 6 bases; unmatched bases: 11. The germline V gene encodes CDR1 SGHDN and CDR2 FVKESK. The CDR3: CASSQISGGPTGEQYF. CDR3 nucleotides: TGTGCCAGCAGCCAAATTAGCGGGGGCCCGACGGGCGAGCAGTACTTC.